This entry is about one TCR beta chain. Germline loops: CDR1 SGHDT, CDR2 YYEEEE. J was trimmed by 6 bases and V by 4 bases; bases with no gene match: 3. This CDR3 is built from 14 residues. Assay: immunoSEQ multiplex PCR; the TCRdb copy retains only in-frame clones and omits some. Altogether over 250,000 clones are present, about 88% being singletons, with the ten largest covering around 2%. This record belongs to a study of blood T cell repertoires in COVID-19. The sequenced sample consisted of PBMCs or T cells enriched from blood (not recorded which). The TCR comes from a woman in her sixties in a cohort exposed to, infected with or recovered from COVID-19 (not recorded which). This chain joins TRBV5-6 and TRBJ2-4; TRBD1 matches at 11 bases. Here the CDR3 reads CASSVGTGGNIQYF. The CDR3 coding sequence is TGTGCCAGCAGCGTAGGGACAGGGGGAAACATTCAGTACTTC.